The rows below give T cell receptor beta chains drawn from one sample of a study of cytotoxic CD8 clonotypes in ibrutinib-treated CLL. The data were produced by immunoSEQ multiplex PCR, yet TCRdb's version contains in-frame clones alone and is incomplete. The sample includes fewer than 400,000 clones, approximately 67% of them seen just once. The input for sequencing was PBMCs, taken after 36 months of ibrutinib treatment. These receptors were obtained from a human donor with chronic lymphocytic leukemia. The CDR3 runs from the conserved cysteine through the conserved F or W. D genes are given only for firm matches. Only part of the rows carry a size: once, few, many, or a class if the clone is expanded.

v_call	j_call	clone_size	cdr3_length	d_call	cdr3_aa	cdr3_nt
TRBV19	TRBJ2-7	.	15	.	CASSSWFGGSYEQYF	TGTGCCAGTAGTAGTTGGTTTGGAGGCTCCTACGAGCAGTACTTC
TRBV5-6	TRBJ2-5	.	16	.	CASSFPGDTVRETQYF	TGTGCCAGCAGCTTCCCAGGGGACACTGTACGGGAGACCCAGTACTTC
TRBV5-1	TRBJ2-7	.	15	.	CASSLEVWGTYEQYF	TGCGCCAGCAGCTTGGAGGTTTGGGGTACCTACGAGCAGTACTTC
TRBV4-3	TRBJ2-7	once	15	.	CASSQGRDPSYEQYF	TGCGCCAGCAGCCAAGGCAGGGACCCGTCCTACGAGCAGTACTTC
TRBV15	TRBJ2-7	.	13	.	CATSSGPAREQYF	TGTGCCACCAGCAGTGGACCCGCTCGGGAGCAGTACTTC
TRBV14	TRBJ2-3	few	15	TRBD1	CASSLTTGYADTQYF	TGTGCCAGCAGCCTCACGACAGGGTACGCAGATACGCAGTATTTT
TRBV6-1	TRBJ1-1	.	15	.	CASSERRWGQTEAFF	TGTGCCAGCAGTGAGCGTCGTTGGGGGCAAACTGAAGCTTTCTTT
TRBV15	TRBJ1-2	.	16	.	CATSRGNRDLNYGYTF	TGTGCCACCAGCAGAGGGAACAGGGACCTTAACTATGGCTACACCTTC
TRBV7-2	TRBJ1-2	.	16	TRBD1	CASSLRKGTGTYGYTF	TGTGCCAGCAGCTTAAGAAAAGGGACAGGGACCTATGGCTACACCTTC
TRBV4-3	TRBJ2-7	.	14	.	CASSQVKGGGEQYF	TGCGCCAGCAGCCAAGTCAAGGGAGGGGGCGAGCAGTACTTC